This is a list of T cell receptor beta chains from one sample in a study of T cell responses to AZD1222 COVID-19 vaccine. Clones were sequenced by immunoSEQ multiplex PCR, and TCRdb holds only the in-frame ones, with some missing. The table lists some 130,000 clones, approximately 90% of them singletons. The source was peripheral blood, collected on day 0 of AZD1222 vaccination. The receptors derive from an adult in good health. CDR3s include the opening cysteine and the closing phenylalanine or tryptophan. A D gene is named only where the DNA matches it firmly. Expanded clones are given a class, and other clones once, few, many or no size at all.

>.|TRBV7-6|TRBJ1-1|once
TGTGCCAGCAGCTTATCCGCGATGGGTGAAGCTTTCTTT
CASSLSAMGEAFF
>.|TRBV2|TRBJ2-7|.
TGTGCCAGCAGTGATACGACAGGGACTACCTACGAGCAGTACTTC
CASSDTTGTTYEQYF
>TRBD1|TRBV2|TRBJ2-7|.
TGTGCCAGCAGGAGGGACAGTAACTACGAGCAGTACTTC
CASRRDSNYEQYF
>TRBD1|TRBV5-4|TRBJ2-7|.
TGTGCCAGCAGCGAAGCCGGGACAGGGGGGAGCGAGCAGTACTTC
CASSEAGTGGSEQYF
>.|TRBV18|TRBJ2-3|once
TGTGCCAGCTCACCTAGGCGAGCGGGAGATACGCAGTATTTT
CASSPRRAGDTQYF
>.|TRBV19|TRBJ1-1|.
TGTGCCACCAAGCGCCCGGGCACTGAAGCTTTCTTT
CATKRPGTEAFF
>.|TRBV2|TRBJ1-1|.
TGTGCCAGCAGGGGGATCCGGGCGGCGAACACTGAAGCTTTCTTT
CASRGIRAANTEAFF
>.|TRBV3-1/TRBV3-2|TRBJ1-2|.
TGTGCCAGCAGCCGAGCAACAGGGTCTCGACACTATGGCTACACCTTC
CASSRATGSRHYGYTF
>TRBD1|TRBV6-1|TRBJ1-5|.
TGTGCCAGCAGTGAAGGGGACAGTAGCAGACCATTAGCCCAGCATTTT
CASSEGDSSRPLAQHF
>.|TRBV7-8|TRBJ1-5|few
TGTGCCAGCAGCGAGGACACCCATCAGCCCCAGCATTTT
CASSEDTHQPQHF
>.|TRBV30|TRBJ1-2|once
TGTGCCTGGAGACACCTCGGTAGAGCTTATGGCTACACCTTC
CAWRHLGRAYGYTF
>TRBD2|TRBV2|TRBJ2-5|.
TGTGCCAGCAGGCCGACTAGCGGGGGCACCGGGGAGACCCAGTACTTC
CASRPTSGGTGETQYF
>TRBD1|TRBV6-1|TRBJ1-5|.
TGTGCCAGCAGTGAAGGGACGACAAGGGGGCGGCAGCCCCAGCATTTT
CASSEGTTRGRQPQHF
>.|TRBV28|TRBJ1-2|.
TGTGCCAGCAATAAGCCCGGGACGGCACACTATGGCTACACCTTC
CASNKPGTAHYGYTF
>TRBD1|TRBV7-8|TRBJ2-2|.
TGTGCCAGCTTAGTCCCCAGGGGGCACACCGGGGAGCTGTTTTTT
CASLVPRGHTGELFF
>TRBD1|TRBV19|TRBJ1-6|.
TGTGCCAGTAGCACAACCGGGACAGGGGTCTCACCCCTCCACTTT
CASSTTGTGVSPLHF
>TRBD1|TRBV5-4|TRBJ1-2|.
TGTGCCAGCAGGCCGACAGGGGCTAACTATGGCTACACCTTC
CASRPTGANYGYTF
>.|TRBV11-3|TRBJ1-1|.
TGTGCCAGCAGCTTCTTCCGGAACACTGAAGCTTTCTTT
CASSFFRNTEAFF
>.|TRBV7-9|TRBJ1-1|.
TGTGCCAGCAGCTTCGAAGGGAAAAGCACTGAAGCTTTCTTT
CASSFEGKSTEAFF
>.|TRBV7-3|TRBJ2-1|.
TGTGCCAGCAGCTTAAGGGGTTTGGGGAATGAGCAGTTCTTC
CASSLRGLGNEQFF
>TRBD2|TRBV6-2/TRBV6-3|TRBJ2-1|.
TGTGCCAGCAGTGTTACGCGGGGGAGCTACAATGAGCAGTTCTTC
CASSVTRGSYNEQFF
>.|TRBV7-3|TRBJ1-1|.
TGTGCCAGCAGCCGTCACAGGGCGAACACTGAAGCTTTCTTT
CASSRHRANTEAFF
>.|TRBV19|TRBJ1-5|once
TGTGCCAGTACCCTGAGGGGTGGCAATCAGCCCCAGCATTTT
CASTLRGGNQPQHF
>.|TRBV5-1|TRBJ1-4|.
TGCGCCAGCAGCTTACAGGGTACTAATGAAAAACTGTTTTTT
CASSLQGTNEKLFF
>.|TRBV28|TRBJ1-6|.
TGTGCCAGCAGCCAGGGATTATCACCCCTCCACTTT
CASSQGLSPLHF
>.|TRBV12-3/TRBV12-4|TRBJ2-1|.
TGTGCCAGCACTACCTACGGAGACAATGAGCAGTTCTTC
CASTTYGDNEQFF
>.|TRBV7-2|TRBJ2-7|.
TGTGCCAGCAGCTTAGCGGGTTCGCGCTACGAGCAGTACTTC
CASSLAGSRYEQYF
>TRBD2|TRBV5-1|TRBJ2-1|.
TGCGCCAGCAGCTTCTCCGCCGGACTAGCGGGCAATGAGCAGTTCTTC
CASSFSAGLAGNEQFF
>.|TRBV15|TRBJ2-5|.
TGTGCCACCAGCAGAGACCCGGGGCAGACCCAGTACTTC
CATSRDPGQTQYF
>.|TRBV3-1/TRBV3-2|TRBJ1-2|.
TGTGCCAGCAGCCATGGGCCAGCTAACTATGGCTACACCTTC
CASSHGPANYGYTF
>TRBD1|TRBV11-2|TRBJ2-7|.
TGTGCCAGCAGCTTGAGCCGGACAGGGATATTCCACGAGCAGTACTTC
CASSLSRTGIFHEQYF
>.|TRBV7-3|TRBJ2-1|few
TGTGCCAGCAGCTTAATTTATACACCTCTCTACAATGAGCAGTTCTTC
CASSLIYTPLYNEQFF
>.|TRBV9|TRBJ1-3|.
TGTGCCAGCAGCCTAAGTGGAGGCTCTGGAAACACCATATATTTT
CASSLSGGSGNTIYF
>TRBD1|TRBV18|TRBJ2-3|.
TGTGCCAGCTCACCACAGGGGACAGGGAGAGATACGCAGTATTTT
CASSPQGTGRDTQYF
>.|TRBV3-1/TRBV3-2|TRBJ1-1|few
TGTGCCAGCAGCCCCATTTTAGGGCAGGGGTACACTGAAGCTTTCTTT
CASSPILGQGYTEAFF
>.|TRBV27|TRBJ1-4|.
TGTGCCAGCAGTTTCGGCGCTAATGAAAAACTGTTTTTT
CASSFGANEKLFF
>.|TRBV28|TRBJ2-6|.
TGTGCCAGCAGTTTATGGCTAGCATCCCACTCTGGGGCCAACGTCCTGACTTTC
CASSLWLASHSGANVLTF
>TRBD1|TRBV7-9|TRBJ1-1|.
TGTGCCAGCAGCCGGGGACAGGGGAGAACTGAAGCTTTCTTT
CASSRGQGRTEAFF
>.|TRBV20-1|TRBJ1-5|.
TGCAGTGCTAGTAAGGGCGCGGGGAATCAGCCCCAGCATTTT
CSASKGAGNQPQHF
>.|TRBV2|TRBJ2-4|.
TGTGCCAGCATGGGAGCCAAAAACATTCAGTACTTC
CASMGAKNIQYF
>TRBD1|TRBV4-2|TRBJ1-2|.
TGTGCCAGCAGCGAGCCGGGACAGGGGAGCTATGGCTACACCTTC
CASSEPGQGSYGYTF
>.|TRBV25-1|TRBJ1-6|.
TGTGCCAGCAGTGAATCCGGGGGCTATAATTCACCCCTCCACTTT
CASSESGGYNSPLHF
>.|TRBV27|TRBJ2-7|.
TGTGCCAGCAGTTTATCGTTGATCGGACCCTCCCGCGAGCAGTACTTC
CASSLSLIGPSREQYF
>.|TRBV7-6|TRBJ2-1|.
TGTGCCAGCAGCTTAGAAGCTAGCCTGTACAATGAGCAGTTCTTC
CASSLEASLYNEQFF
>TRBD2|TRBV7-9|TRBJ2-5|.
TGTGCCAGCAGCTCACGGACTAGCGGGGAGACCCAGTACTTC
CASSSRTSGETQYF
>TRBD1|TRBV5-1|TRBJ2-7|few
TGCGCCAGCAGCTGGTTCGGGACAGGACCCTACGAGCAGTACTTC
CASSWFGTGPYEQYF
>.|TRBV18|TRBJ2-7|.
TGTGCCAGCTCACCTCCGGGGGCCCCAGAGCAGTACTTC
CASSPPGAPEQYF
>.|TRBV7-9|TRBJ1-2|.
TGTGCCAGCAACCCCGCTGGGGCTCATGGCTACACCTTC
CASNPAGAHGYTF
>.|TRBV14|TRBJ2-1|.
TGTGCCAGCAGCCAAGGGGGTTGGTCCTACAATGAGCAGTTCTTC
CASSQGGWSYNEQFF
>TRBD2|TRBV5-4|TRBJ2-7|.
TGTGCCAGCAGCTCGGGTGGCGGGAGCGGCGACGAGCAGTACTTC
CASSSGGGSGDEQYF